A selection of T cell receptor beta chains follows, all from one sample in a study of blood T cell repertoires in COVID-19. Method: immunoSEQ multiplex PCR; TCRdb's copy keeps in-frame clones and lacks some. The profile covers under 250,000 clones, with roughly 80% appearing a single time and 2% to 3% taken by the ten largest. Sequencing was carried out using peripheral blood. These receptors came from a woman aged 40 to 50 with active or convalescent COVID-19. Both conserved end residues are part of each CDR3. The order of the fields is V gene, J gene, clone size, CDR3 protein. Clone size, where shown, is once, few, many, or a class for clones that have expanded.

v_gene: TRBV5-1; j_gene: TRBJ2-3; abundance: NA; CDR3aa: CASSSAGGPSRPPHNTDTQYF
v_gene: TRBV4-1; j_gene: TRBJ2-4; abundance: NA; CDR3aa: CASSLSRVKNIQYF
v_gene: TRBV12-3/TRBV12-4; j_gene: TRBJ2-1; abundance: NA; CDR3aa: CASSNPGTQQFF
v_gene: TRBV18; j_gene: TRBJ1-3; abundance: few; CDR3aa: CASSHSSGNTIYF
v_gene: TRBV24-1; j_gene: TRBJ2-6; abundance: NA; CDR3aa: CATSVRGSGANVLTF
v_gene: TRBV24-1; j_gene: TRBJ2-5; abundance: NA; CDR3aa: CATSPNRAQETQYF
v_gene: TRBV3-1/TRBV3-2; j_gene: TRBJ1-2; abundance: NA; CDR3aa: CASSQDRRDRANYGYTF
v_gene: TRBV5-1; j_gene: TRBJ2-2; abundance: NA; CDR3aa: CASSFTGLNTGELFF
v_gene: TRBV5-8; j_gene: TRBJ2-7; abundance: NA; CDR3aa: CASSGWAVGTGYEQYF
v_gene: TRBV30; j_gene: TRBJ1-1; abundance: NA; CDR3aa: CAWSVLKLKNTEAFF
v_gene: TRBV7-2; j_gene: TRBJ2-2; abundance: many; CDR3aa: CASSLVAGEWDAGELFF
v_gene: TRBV24-1; j_gene: TRBJ2-2; abundance: NA; CDR3aa: CATSDPGRGTNTGELFF
v_gene: TRBV30; j_gene: TRBJ2-1; abundance: NA; CDR3aa: CAWDVASGGTYNEQFF
v_gene: TRBV12-3/TRBV12-4; j_gene: TRBJ2-7; abundance: NA; CDR3aa: CASSFHYEQYF
v_gene: TRBV30; j_gene: TRBJ1-2; abundance: NA; CDR3aa: CAWSVKGGTTYGYTF
v_gene: TRBV15; j_gene: TRBJ2-7; abundance: few; CDR3aa: CATSREGQAYEQYF
v_gene: TRBV25-1; j_gene: TRBJ2-7; abundance: NA; CDR3aa: CASSRGGSYKQYF
v_gene: TRBV7-2; j_gene: TRBJ2-7; abundance: NA; CDR3aa: CASSLALLGTEQYF
v_gene: TRBV24-1; j_gene: TRBJ1-4; abundance: NA; CDR3aa: CATSDDRGTNEKLFF
v_gene: TRBV10-3; j_gene: TRBJ2-7; abundance: NA; CDR3aa: CAIRNGGDREDEQYF
v_gene: TRBV14; j_gene: TRBJ2-1; abundance: many; CDR3aa: CASSVSTGTRSWNEQFF
v_gene: TRBV18; j_gene: TRBJ2-7; abundance: NA; CDR3aa: CASSPLPGQGSYWQYF
v_gene: TRBV6-6; j_gene: TRBJ1-4; abundance: NA; CDR3aa: CASSPDRRDEKLFF
v_gene: TRBV1; j_gene: TRBJ2-7; abundance: NA; CDR3aa: CTSSQSTEQYF
v_gene: TRBV2; j_gene: TRBJ2-3; abundance: NA; CDR3aa: CAIHRVATDTQYF
v_gene: TRBV6-5; j_gene: TRBJ2-7; abundance: NA; CDR3aa: CASKKTGGTSYEQYF
v_gene: TRBV9; j_gene: TRBJ2-1; abundance: NA; CDR3aa: CASSVAGGAWDEQFF
v_gene: TRBV11-3; j_gene: TRBJ2-2; abundance: NA; CDR3aa: CASSFSRGRTGTTGELFF
v_gene: TRBV12-5; j_gene: TRBJ1-3; abundance: NA; CDR3aa: CASGLPPLREPPGNTIYF
v_gene: TRBV24-1; j_gene: TRBJ2-1; abundance: NA; CDR3aa: CATSRGTLNEQFF
v_gene: TRBV30; j_gene: TRBJ1-2; abundance: NA; CDR3aa: CAWSAGTGSFQGYTF
v_gene: TRBV14; j_gene: TRBJ1-2; abundance: once; CDR3aa: CASSQVWGDGYTF
v_gene: TRBV19; j_gene: TRBJ1-5; abundance: NA; CDR3aa: CASSIGQGGNQPQHF
v_gene: TRBV2; j_gene: TRBJ1-1; abundance: NA; CDR3aa: CASIFGQGNTEAFF
v_gene: TRBV2; j_gene: TRBJ1-1; abundance: NA; CDR3aa: CASPNRGMNTEAFF
v_gene: TRBV3-1/TRBV3-2; j_gene: TRBJ1-2; abundance: NA; CDR3aa: CASSQEGGYGYTF
v_gene: TRBV6-1; j_gene: TRBJ2-2; abundance: NA; CDR3aa: CASSEDFLYTGELFF
v_gene: TRBV7-2; j_gene: TRBJ1-5; abundance: NA; CDR3aa: CASSLDREQPQHF
v_gene: TRBV6-4; j_gene: TRBJ2-1; abundance: NA; CDR3aa: CASSPRNTRTHNEQFF
v_gene: TRBV27; j_gene: TRBJ1-2; abundance: NA; CDR3aa: CASSLTGTGVYGYTF
v_gene: TRBV30; j_gene: TRBJ2-1; abundance: NA; CDR3aa: CAWSENGWREQFF
v_gene: TRBV5-4; j_gene: TRBJ2-3; abundance: once; CDR3aa: CASSPAGITTDTQYF
v_gene: TRBV7-2; j_gene: TRBJ2-3; abundance: NA; CDR3aa: CASGLAGGSTDTQYF
v_gene: TRBV5-1; j_gene: TRBJ1-2; abundance: once; CDR3aa: CASSLTTGGYYGYTF
v_gene: TRBV5-5; j_gene: TRBJ1-2; abundance: NA; CDR3aa: CASSLVLNGGIYGYTF
v_gene: TRBV9; j_gene: TRBJ2-1; abundance: NA; CDR3aa: CASSVGSSGSVYNEQFF
v_gene: TRBV5-6; j_gene: TRBJ1-3; abundance: NA; CDR3aa: CASSPRGRGGNTIYF
v_gene: TRBV3-1/TRBV3-2; j_gene: TRBJ2-5; abundance: NA; CDR3aa: CASSQERRQETQYF
v_gene: TRBV21-1; j_gene: TRBJ1-3; abundance: NA; CDR3aa: CASSTRDRGQGNTIYF
v_gene: TRBV11-3; j_gene: TRBJ2-1; abundance: NA; CDR3aa: CASRGGDNEQFF
v_gene: TRBV6-5; j_gene: TRBJ1-6; abundance: NA; CDR3aa: CASSPSQGAPLHF
v_gene: TRBV2; j_gene: TRBJ2-7; abundance: once; CDR3aa: CASSRTGTGAYEQYF
v_gene: TRBV10-3; j_gene: TRBJ1-1; abundance: NA; CDR3aa: CAIKAGNTEAFF
v_gene: TRBV20-1; j_gene: TRBJ1-1; abundance: NA; CDR3aa: CSAPLEYEAFF
v_gene: TRBV11-3; j_gene: TRBJ1-3; abundance: NA; CDR3aa: CASSLQGRNGNTIYF
v_gene: TRBV28; j_gene: TRBJ1-2; abundance: few; CDR3aa: CASSLTGDGYTF
v_gene: TRBV9; j_gene: TRBJ1-6; abundance: NA; CDR3aa: CASNPPGDNSPLHF
v_gene: TRBV6-5; j_gene: TRBJ1-5; abundance: NA; CDR3aa: CASSWTVGNQPQHF